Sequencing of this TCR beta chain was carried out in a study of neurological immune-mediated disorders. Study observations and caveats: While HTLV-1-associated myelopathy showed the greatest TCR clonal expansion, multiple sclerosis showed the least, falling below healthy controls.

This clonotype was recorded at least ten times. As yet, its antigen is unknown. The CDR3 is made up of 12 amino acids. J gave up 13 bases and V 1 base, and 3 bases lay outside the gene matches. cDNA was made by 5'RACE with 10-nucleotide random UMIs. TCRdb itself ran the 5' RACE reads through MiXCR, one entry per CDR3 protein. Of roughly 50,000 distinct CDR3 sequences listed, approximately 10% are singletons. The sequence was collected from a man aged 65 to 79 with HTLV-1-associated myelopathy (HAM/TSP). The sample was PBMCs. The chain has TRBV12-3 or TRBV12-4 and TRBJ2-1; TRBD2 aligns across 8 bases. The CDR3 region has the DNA TGTGCCAGCAGTTTAGGGACTAGCATTCAGTTCTTC. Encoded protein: CASSLGTSIQFF.